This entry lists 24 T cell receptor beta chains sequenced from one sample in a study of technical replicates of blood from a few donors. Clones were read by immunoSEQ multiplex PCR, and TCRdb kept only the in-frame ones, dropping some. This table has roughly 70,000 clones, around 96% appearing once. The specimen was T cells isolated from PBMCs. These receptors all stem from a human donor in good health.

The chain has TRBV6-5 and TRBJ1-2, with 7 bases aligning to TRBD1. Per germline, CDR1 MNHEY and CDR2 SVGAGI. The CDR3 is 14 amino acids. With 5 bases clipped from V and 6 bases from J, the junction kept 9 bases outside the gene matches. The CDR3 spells CASSKMTGIDGYTF. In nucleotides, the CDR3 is TGTGCCAGCAGTAAAATGACAGGGATAGATGGCTACACCTTC.

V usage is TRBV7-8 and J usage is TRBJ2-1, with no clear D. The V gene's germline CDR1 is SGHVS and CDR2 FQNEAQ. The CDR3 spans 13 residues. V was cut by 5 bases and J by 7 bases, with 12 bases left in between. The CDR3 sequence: CASSPRQVNEQFF. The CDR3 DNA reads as TGTGCCAGCAGCCCCCGCCAGGTAAATGAGCAGTTCTTC.

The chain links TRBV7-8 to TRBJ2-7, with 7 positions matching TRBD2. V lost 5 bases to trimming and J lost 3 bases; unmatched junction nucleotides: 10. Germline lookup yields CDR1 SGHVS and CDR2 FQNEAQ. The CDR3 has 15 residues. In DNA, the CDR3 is TGTGCCAGCAGCCCGATGGGAGGGCAGGGCTACGAGCAGTACTTC. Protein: CASSPMGGQGYEQYF.

In DNA form, the CDR3 reads TGTGCCAGCAGTTCCTGGACTAGCGGGAGGGTCAATGAGCAGTTCTTC. Encoded protein: CASSSWTSGRVNEQFF. The J gene is TRBJ2-1, the V gene TRBV28, with 15 bases identical to TRBD2. CDR1 MDHEN and CDR2 SYDVKM come from the germline V gene. The CDR3 totals 16 residues. V shed 4 bases and J 6 bases; nucleotides not matched to a gene: 4.

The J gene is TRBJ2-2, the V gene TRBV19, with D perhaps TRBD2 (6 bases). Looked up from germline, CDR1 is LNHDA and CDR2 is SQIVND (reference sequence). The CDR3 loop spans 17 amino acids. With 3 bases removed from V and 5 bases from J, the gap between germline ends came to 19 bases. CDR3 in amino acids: CASSIIGSSGRTGELFF. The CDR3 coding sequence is TGTGCCAGTAGTATCATCGGGAGTTCCGGTCGTACCGGGGAGCTGTTTTTT.

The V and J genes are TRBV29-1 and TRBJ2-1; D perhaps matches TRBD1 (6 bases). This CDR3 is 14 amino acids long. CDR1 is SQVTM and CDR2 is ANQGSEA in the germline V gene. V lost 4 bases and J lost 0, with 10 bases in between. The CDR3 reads CSVGGGVSYNEQFF. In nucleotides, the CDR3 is TGCAGCGTTGGTGGGGGCGTCTCCTACAATGAGCAGTTCTTC.

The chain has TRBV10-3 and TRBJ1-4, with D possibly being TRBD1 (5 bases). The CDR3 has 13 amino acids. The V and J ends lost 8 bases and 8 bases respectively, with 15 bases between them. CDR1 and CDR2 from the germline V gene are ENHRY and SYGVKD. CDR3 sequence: CAIVGGRDEKLFF. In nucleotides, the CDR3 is TGTGCCATCGTCGGGGGACGGGACGAAAAACTGTTTTTT.

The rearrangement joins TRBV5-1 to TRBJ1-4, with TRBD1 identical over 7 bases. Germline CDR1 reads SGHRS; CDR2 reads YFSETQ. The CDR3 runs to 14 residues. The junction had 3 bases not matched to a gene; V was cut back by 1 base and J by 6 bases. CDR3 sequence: CASSLTGTDEKLFF. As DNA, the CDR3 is TGCGCCAGCAGCTTGACCGGGACAGATGAAAAACTGTTTTTT.

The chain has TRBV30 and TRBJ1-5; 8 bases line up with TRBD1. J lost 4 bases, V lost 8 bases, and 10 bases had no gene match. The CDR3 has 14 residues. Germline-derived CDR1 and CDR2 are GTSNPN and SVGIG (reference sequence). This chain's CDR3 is CAADRTGGNQPQHF. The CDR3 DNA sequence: TGTGCCGCCGATCGCACAGGGGGTAATCAGCCCCAGCATTTT.

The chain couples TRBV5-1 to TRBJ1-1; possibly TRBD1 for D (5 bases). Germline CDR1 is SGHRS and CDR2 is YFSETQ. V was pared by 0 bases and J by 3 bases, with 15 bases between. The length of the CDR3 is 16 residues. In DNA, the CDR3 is TGCGCCAGCAGCTTGGTGGCCCACAGGCAGGACACTGAAGCTTTCTTT. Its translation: CASSLVAHRQDTEAFF.

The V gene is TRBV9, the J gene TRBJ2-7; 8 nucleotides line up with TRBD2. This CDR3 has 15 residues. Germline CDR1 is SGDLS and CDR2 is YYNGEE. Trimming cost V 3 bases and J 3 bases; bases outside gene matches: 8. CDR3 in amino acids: CASSASAGAHYEQYF. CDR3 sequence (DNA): TGTGCCAGCAGCGCCTCAGCGGGAGCACACTACGAGCAGTACTTC.

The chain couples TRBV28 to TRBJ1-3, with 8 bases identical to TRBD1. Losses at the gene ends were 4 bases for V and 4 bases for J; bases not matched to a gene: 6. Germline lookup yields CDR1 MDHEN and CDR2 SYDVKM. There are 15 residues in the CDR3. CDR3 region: CASSSGGAGGNTIYF. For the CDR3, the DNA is TGTGCCAGCAGTTCAGGGGGCGCGGGAGGAAACACCATATATTTT.

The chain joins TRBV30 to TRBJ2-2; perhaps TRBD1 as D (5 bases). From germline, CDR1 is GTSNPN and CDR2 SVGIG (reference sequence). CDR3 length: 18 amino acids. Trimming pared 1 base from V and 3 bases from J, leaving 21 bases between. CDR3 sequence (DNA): TGTGCCTGGAGTGAAGATTACACAGGAAGGGGATACACCGGGGAGCTGTTTTTT. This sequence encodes CAWSEDYTGRGYTGELFF. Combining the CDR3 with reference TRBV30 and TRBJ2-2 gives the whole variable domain SQTIHQWPATLVQPVGSPLSLECTVEGTSNPNLYWYRQAAGRGLQLLFYSVGIGQISSEVPQNLSASRPQDRQFILSSKKLLLSDSGFYLCAWSEDYTGRGYTGELFFGEGSRLTVL.

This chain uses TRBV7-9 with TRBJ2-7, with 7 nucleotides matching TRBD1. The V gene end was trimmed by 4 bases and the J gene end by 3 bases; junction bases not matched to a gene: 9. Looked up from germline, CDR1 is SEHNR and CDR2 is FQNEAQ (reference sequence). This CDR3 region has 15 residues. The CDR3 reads CASSSPVTGVYEQYF. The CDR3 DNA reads TGTGCCAGCAGCTCCCCTGTTACAGGGGTCTACGAGCAGTACTTC.

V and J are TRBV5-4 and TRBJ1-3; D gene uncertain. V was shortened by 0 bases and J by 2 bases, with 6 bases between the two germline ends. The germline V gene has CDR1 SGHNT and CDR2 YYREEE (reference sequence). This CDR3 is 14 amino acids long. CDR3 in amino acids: CASSLGETGNTIYF. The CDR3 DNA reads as TGTGCCAGCAGCTTGGGGGAGACTGGAAACACCATATATTTT.

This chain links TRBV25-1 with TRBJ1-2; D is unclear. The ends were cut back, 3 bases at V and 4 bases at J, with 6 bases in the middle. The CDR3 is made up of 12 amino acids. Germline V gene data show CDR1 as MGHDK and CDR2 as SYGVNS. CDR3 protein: CASSEAGYGYTF. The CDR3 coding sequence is TGTGCCAGCAGTGAGGCAGGCTATGGCTACACCTTC.

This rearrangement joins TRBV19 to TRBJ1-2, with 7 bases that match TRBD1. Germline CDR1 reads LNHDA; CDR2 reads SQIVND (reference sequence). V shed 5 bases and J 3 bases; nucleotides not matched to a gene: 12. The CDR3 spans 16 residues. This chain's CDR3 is CASSVDRDTRHYGYTF. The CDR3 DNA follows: TGTGCCAGTAGTGTTGACAGGGACACAAGGCACTATGGCTACACCTTC.

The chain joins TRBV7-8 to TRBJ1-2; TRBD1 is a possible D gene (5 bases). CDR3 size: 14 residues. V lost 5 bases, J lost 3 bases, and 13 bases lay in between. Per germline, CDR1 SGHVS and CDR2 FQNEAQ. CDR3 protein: CASSPDGGYYGYTF. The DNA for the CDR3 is TGTGCCAGCAGCCCAGATGGGGGGTACTATGGCTACACCTTC.

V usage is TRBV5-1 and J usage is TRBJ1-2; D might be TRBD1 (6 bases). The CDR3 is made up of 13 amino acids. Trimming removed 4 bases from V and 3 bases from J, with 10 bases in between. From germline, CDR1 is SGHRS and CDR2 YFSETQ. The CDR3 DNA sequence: TGCGCCAGCAGCCGAGGGGGGGACTATGGCTACACCTTC. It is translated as CASSRGGDYGYTF.

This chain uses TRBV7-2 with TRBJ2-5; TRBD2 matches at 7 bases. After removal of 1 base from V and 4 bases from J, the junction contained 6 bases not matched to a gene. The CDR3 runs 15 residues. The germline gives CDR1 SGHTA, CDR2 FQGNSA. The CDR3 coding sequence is TGTGCCAGCAGCTTAGAGGGGCGGGAGACAGAGACCCAGTACTTC. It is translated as CASSLEGRETETQYF.

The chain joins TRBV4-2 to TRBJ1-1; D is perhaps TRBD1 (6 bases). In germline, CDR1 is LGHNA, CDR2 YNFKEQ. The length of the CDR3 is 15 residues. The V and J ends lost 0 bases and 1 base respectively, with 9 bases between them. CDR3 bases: TGTGCCAGCAGCCAAGATGGGGGACAGAACACTGAAGCTTTCTTT. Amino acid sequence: CASSQDGGQNTEAFF.

CDR3: CASSIEVAWGSEKLFF. CDR3 in DNA: TGTGCCAGTAGTATTGAAGTCGCCTGGGGCTCGGAAAAACTGTTTTTT. The V and J genes are TRBV19 and TRBJ1-4; TRBD1 might be the D (5 bases). V was clipped by 3 bases and J by 8 bases, with 19 bases between them. Germline V gene data show CDR1 as LNHDA and CDR2 as SQIVND (reference sequence). The CDR3 loop spans 16 amino acids.

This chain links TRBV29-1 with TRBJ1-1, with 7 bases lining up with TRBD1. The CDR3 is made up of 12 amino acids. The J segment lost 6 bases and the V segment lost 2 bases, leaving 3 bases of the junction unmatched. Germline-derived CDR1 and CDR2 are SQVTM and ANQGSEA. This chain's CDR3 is CSVETGEPEAFF. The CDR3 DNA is TGCAGCGTTGAAACAGGGGAACCTGAAGCTTTCTTT.

CDR3 loop: CSVDLGGGETQYF. The CDR3 DNA is TGCAGCGTTGACTTGGGGGGGGGAGAGACCCAGTACTTC. This chain joins TRBV29-1 and TRBJ2-5, with TRBD2 matching 7 bases. Germline lookup yields CDR1 SQVTM and CDR2 ANQGSEA. Trimming at V came to 3 bases and at J to 4 bases, leaving 5 bases not matched to a gene. The CDR3 totals 13 residues.